This T cell receptor (beta chain) was profiled in a study of STAT5B mutations in CD4+ large granular lymphocyte leukemia. The V gene lost 5 bases and the J gene lost 7 bases, with 21 bases spanning the gap. The CDR3 sequence is 15 residues long. Germline V gene data show CDR1 as MDHEN and CDR2 as SYDVKM. In its sample, this clone was seen once. Generated by immunoSEQ multiplex PCR, the TCRdb table keeps only in-frame clones and is missing some. Of under 40,000 clones detected, less than 80% appear once; the ten largest clones hold about 2.7%. The sequenced material came from CD4+ T cells from blood buffy coats. The sequence was collected from a human donor in good health. V gene TRBV28 combines with J gene TRBJ2-7; no reliable D call. Written as DNA, the CDR3 is TGTGCCAGCAGTCCTGATCGGGCCCAGATGGGAGAGCAGTACTTC. Its protein product is CASSPDRAQMGEQYF.